This passage covers 14 T cell receptor beta chains from one sample sequenced in a study of cytomegalovirus exposure and HLA in healthy donors. The PCR used 60 Vbeta and 13 Jbeta primers. Using immunoSEQ multiplex PCR, the repertoire was profiled, and TCRdb retains in-frame clones only, with some absent. The sample includes approximately 140,000 clones, around 85% seen only once; the top ten take around 1.7%. The sequenced material came from PBMCs. The receptors originated from a boy younger than 18 in good health and CMV-seronegative.

This clone showed up just once. The chain is built from TRBV30 and TRBJ1-4; 11 bases align to TRBD1. V lost 0 bases and J lost 8; bases outside the gene matches: 5. Per the germline V gene, CDR1 is GTSNPN and CDR2 is SVGIG (reference sequence). The CDR3 runs 15 residues. CDR3 DNA sequence: TGTGCCTGGAGTGTACCGGGACAGGGGGGAGAAAAACTGTTTTTT. Encoded protein: CAWSVPGQGGEKLFF.

V usage is TRBV25-1 and J usage is TRBJ2-5, with 9 bases lining up with TRBD1. Germline V lookup: CDR1 MGHDK, CDR2 SYGVNS. The CDR3 has 13 residues. The junction had 10 bases not matched to a gene; V was cut back by 6 bases and J by 11 bases. The DNA of the CDR3 is TGTGCCAGCAGAACCGGGACAGGGAGTATGCAGTACTTC. The encoded protein is CASRTGTGSMQYF.

This chain connects TRBV2 to TRBJ2-5, with a tentative D call TRBD2 (5 bases). V was clipped by 0 bases and J by 5 bases, with 13 bases between them. Looked up from germline, CDR1 is SNHLY and CDR2 is FYNNEI. The CDR3 spans 15 residues. This CDR3 is CASSEARGPSETQYF. CDR3 nucleotide sequence: TGTGCCAGCAGTGAAGCCCGCGGGCCCTCCGAGACCCAGTACTTC.

V and J are TRBV13 and TRBJ2-1; 10 bases line up with TRBD1. Germline values: CDR1 PRHDT, CDR2 FYEKMQ (reference sequence). This CDR3 spans 16 amino acids. Trimming removed 4 bases from V and 7 bases from J; junction bases left unmatched: 10. This CDR3 is CASSSLNPGQGNEQFF. The CDR3 nucleotides read TGTGCCAGCAGCTCCCTTAATCCGGGACAGGGGAATGAGCAGTTCTTC.

The chain has TRBV6-5 and TRBJ2-7; TRBD1 is a possible D gene (5 bases). V lost 5 bases to trimming and J lost 5 bases, with 10 bases between them. The germline V gene has CDR1 MNHEY and CDR2 SVGAGI. The CDR3 contains 12 residues. In nucleotides, the CDR3 is TGTGCCAGCAGTCACGACAGCAACGAGCAGTACTTC. It encodes CASSHDSNEQYF.

The V and J genes are TRBV4-2 and TRBJ1-2, with D tentatively TRBD1 (5 bases). This CDR3 has 15 residues. Between the trimmed V and J ends, which lost 1 base and 2 bases, there was a span of 11 bases. The germline CDR1 and CDR2 sequences are LGHNA and YNFKEQ. The CDR3 coding sequence is TGTGCCAGCAGCCAAGTCGGGGGTCCGAACTATGGCTACACCTTC. Translated, it gives CASSQVGGPNYGYTF.

This clone was seen a handful of times. The V and J genes are TRBV5-1 and TRBJ1-1, with 7 nucleotides matching TRBD1. With V trimmed by 1 base and J by 8 bases, 8 bases remained unmatched. The CDR3 consists of 14 residues. CDR1 is SGHRS and CDR2 is YFSETQ in the germline V gene. CDR3 residues: CASSLRQGGAEAFF. The CDR3 bases are TGCGCCAGCAGCTTGCGACAGGGCGGAGCGGAAGCTTTCTTT.

The chain employs TRBV14 and TRBJ2-7; 8 nucleotides match TRBD1. Germline CDR1 and CDR2: SGHDN and FVKESK. This CDR3 has 18 residues. J lost 3 bases, V lost 0 bases, and 13 bases had no gene match. In DNA, the CDR3 is TGTGCCAGCAGCCAAGATTCGTCATTACAGGGGGGTTTCTACGAGCAGTACTTC. Its translation: CASSQDSSLQGGFYEQYF. The full variable domain, in which reference TRBV14 and TRBJ2-7 provide the parts outside the CDR3, is EAGVTQFPSHSVIEKGQTVTLRCDPISGHDNLYWYRRVMGKEIKFLLHFVKESKQDESGMPNNRFLAERTGGTYSTLKVQPAELEDSGVYFCASSQDSSLQGGFYEQYFGPGTRLTVT.

The chain links TRBV29-1 to TRBJ1-5; maybe TRBD1 (5 bases). Between the trimmed V and J ends, which lost 6 bases and 6 bases, there was a span of 15 bases. CDR1 is SQVTM, CDR2 ANQGSEA, per germline. The CDR3 length is 13 residues. The CDR3 region is CSVRVQGGQPQHF. In nucleotides, the CDR3 is TGCAGCGTCCGAGTGCAGGGAGGTCAGCCCCAGCATTTT.

The gene calls are TRBV4-2 and TRBJ2-2; D gene uncertain. This CDR3 spans 12 amino acids. The V gene's germline CDR1 is LGHNA and CDR2 YNFKEQ. V was cut by 0 bases and J by 8 bases, with 4 bases left in between. The CDR3 loop reads CASSQDEGELFF. The CDR3 DNA reads as TGTGCCAGCAGCCAAGATGAGGGGGAGCTGTTTTTT.

This chain uses TRBV4-1 with TRBJ2-1; 8 bases line up with TRBD1. Per the germline V gene, CDR1 is MGHRA and CDR2 is YSYEKL. The CDR3 contains 15 residues. The V segment lost 0 bases and the J segment 4 bases; nucleotides outside the gene matches: 2. CDR3 sequence: CASSQEGDRYNEQFF. CDR3 nucleotide sequence: TGCGCCAGCAGCCAAGAAGGGGACAGGTACAATGAGCAGTTCTTC.

This clone has a handful of counts. The chain is built from TRBV7-9 and TRBJ1-1; a weak D match, TRBD1 (5 bases). V shed 11 bases and J shed 8 bases, with 12 bases lying between them. The CDR3 covers 10 residues. CDR1 is SEHNR and CDR2 is FQNEAQ in the germline V gene (reference sequence). CDR3 protein: CAVGGPEAFF. CDR3 coding DNA: TGTGCCGTCGGGGGACCCGAAGCTTTCTTT.

The CDR3 spells CASSSKKAGYEQYF. The CDR3 DNA sequence: TGTGCCAGCAGCTCCAAAAAGGCGGGCTACGAGCAGTACTTC. V is TRBV7-9 and J is TRBJ2-7; D possibly corresponds to TRBD2 (5 bases). The CDR3 consists of 14 residues. V lost 4 bases, J lost 3 bases, and 13 bases lay in between. The germline V gene has CDR1 SEHNR and CDR2 FQNEAQ (reference sequence).

The chain couples TRBV11-2 to TRBJ2-3, with D possibly TRBD1 on 6 matching bases. Per germline, CDR1 SGHAT and CDR2 FQNNGV. This CDR3 spans 17 amino acids. V lost 2 bases to trimming and J lost 0 bases, with 15 bases between them. The CDR3 sequence is CASSLYERGISTDTQYF. CDR3 nucleotide sequence: TGTGCCAGCAGCTTATATGAGAGGGGGATTAGCACAGATACGCAGTATTTT.